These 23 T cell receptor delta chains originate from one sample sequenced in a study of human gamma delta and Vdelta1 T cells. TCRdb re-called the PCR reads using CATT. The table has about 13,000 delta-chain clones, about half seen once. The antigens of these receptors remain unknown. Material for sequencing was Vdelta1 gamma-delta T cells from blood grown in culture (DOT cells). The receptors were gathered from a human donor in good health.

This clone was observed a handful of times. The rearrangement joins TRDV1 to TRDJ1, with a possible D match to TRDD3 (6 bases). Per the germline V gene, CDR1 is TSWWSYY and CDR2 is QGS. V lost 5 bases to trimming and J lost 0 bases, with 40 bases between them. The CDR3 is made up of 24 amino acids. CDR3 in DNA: TGTGCTCTTGGGATTTCTACTTCCGGGCAAGAGGGGGACATCACCGACCATAACACCGATAAACTCATCTTT. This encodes CALGISTSGQEGDITDHNTDKLIF.

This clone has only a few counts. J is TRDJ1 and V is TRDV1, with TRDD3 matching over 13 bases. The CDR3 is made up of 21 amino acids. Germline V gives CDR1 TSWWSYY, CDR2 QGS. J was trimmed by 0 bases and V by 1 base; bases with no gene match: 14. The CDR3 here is CALGEQLLRDWGIRYTDKLIF. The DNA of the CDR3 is TGTGCTCTTGGGGAACAACTTCTTCGAGACTGGGGGATACGCTACACCGATAAACTCATCTTT.

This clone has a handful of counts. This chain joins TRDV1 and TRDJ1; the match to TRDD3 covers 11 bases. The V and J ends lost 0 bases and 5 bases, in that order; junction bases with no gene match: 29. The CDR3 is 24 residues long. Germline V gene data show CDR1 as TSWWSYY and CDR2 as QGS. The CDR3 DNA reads TGTGCTCTTGGGGAACTAAGGCCCTCGCGGGGTGAGTACTGGGGGATATGGCGTTTGGATAAACTCATCTTT. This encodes CALGELRPSRGEYWGIWRLDKLIF.

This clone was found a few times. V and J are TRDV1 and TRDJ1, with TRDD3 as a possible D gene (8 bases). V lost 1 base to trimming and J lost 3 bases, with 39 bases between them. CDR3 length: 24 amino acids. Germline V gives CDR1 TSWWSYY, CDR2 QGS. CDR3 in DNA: TGTGCTCTTGGGGAACGATTTCCTACTAAAACAGTACTGTCTGGGGGAAGGGGGGCCGATAAACTCATCTTT. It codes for CALGERFPTKTVLSGGRGADKLIF.

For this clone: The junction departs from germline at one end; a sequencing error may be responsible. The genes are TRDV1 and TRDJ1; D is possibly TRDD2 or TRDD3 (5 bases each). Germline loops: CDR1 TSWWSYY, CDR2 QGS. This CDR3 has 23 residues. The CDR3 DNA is TGTGCTCTTGGGGAAAAAGTCCCTACTAAACAGAGGGGGGCTGTCATTAGCACCGATAAACGCATCTTT. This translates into CALGEKVPTKQRGAVISTDKRIF.

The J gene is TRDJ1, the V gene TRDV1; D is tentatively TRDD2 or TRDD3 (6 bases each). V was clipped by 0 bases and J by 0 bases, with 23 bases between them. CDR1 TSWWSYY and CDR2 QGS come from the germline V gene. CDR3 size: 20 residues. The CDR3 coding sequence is TGTGCTCTTGGGGAACTTCCTACGGATCCTGGGGTGCTTTACACCGATAAACTCATCTTT. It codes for CALGELPTDPGVLYTDKLIF.

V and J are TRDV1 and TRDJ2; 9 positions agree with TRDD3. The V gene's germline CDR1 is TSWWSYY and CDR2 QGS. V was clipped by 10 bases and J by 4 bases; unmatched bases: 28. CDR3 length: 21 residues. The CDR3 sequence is CAHTLFLTLHTGGPSTAQLFF. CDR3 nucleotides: TGTGCTCATACTTTATTCCTAACCCTCCATACTGGGGGACCTTCGACAGCACAACTCTTCTTT.

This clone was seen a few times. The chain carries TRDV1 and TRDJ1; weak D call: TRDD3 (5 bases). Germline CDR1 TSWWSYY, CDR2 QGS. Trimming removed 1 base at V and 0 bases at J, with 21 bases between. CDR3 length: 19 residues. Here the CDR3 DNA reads TGTGCTCTTGGGGAACCTACCGATCAAGGAGGGATTCACACCGATAAACTCATCTTT. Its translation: CALGEPTDQGGIHTDKLIF.

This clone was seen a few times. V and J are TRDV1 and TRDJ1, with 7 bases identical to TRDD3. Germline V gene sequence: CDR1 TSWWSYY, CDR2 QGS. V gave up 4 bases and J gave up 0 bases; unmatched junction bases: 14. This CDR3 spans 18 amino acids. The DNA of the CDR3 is TGTGCTCTTGGGGCCCCCCGTGGATACGCGAAGAACACCGATAAACTCATCTTT. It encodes CALGAPRGYAKNTDKLIF.

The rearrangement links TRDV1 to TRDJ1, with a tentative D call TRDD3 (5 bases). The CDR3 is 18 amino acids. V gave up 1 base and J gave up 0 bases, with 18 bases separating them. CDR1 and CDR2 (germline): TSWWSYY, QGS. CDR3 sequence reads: CALGEPFLPGVYTDKLIF. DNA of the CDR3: TGTGCTCTTGGGGAACCGTTCTTGCCGGGGGTTTACACCGATAAACTCATCTTT.

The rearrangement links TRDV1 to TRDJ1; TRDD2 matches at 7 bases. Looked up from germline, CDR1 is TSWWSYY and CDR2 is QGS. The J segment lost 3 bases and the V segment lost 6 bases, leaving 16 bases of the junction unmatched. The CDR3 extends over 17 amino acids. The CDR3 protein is CALGAPSSKAYADKLIF. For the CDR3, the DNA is TGTGCTCTTGGCGCACCTTCCTCTAAGGCATATGCCGATAAACTCATCTTT.

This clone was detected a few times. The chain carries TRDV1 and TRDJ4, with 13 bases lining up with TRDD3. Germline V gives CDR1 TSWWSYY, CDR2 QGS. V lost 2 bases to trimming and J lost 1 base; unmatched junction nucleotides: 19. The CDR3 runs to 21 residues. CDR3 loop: CALGEVTNVGTGGYAVRPLIF. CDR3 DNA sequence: TGTGCTCTTGGGGAAGTTACCAACGTTGGGACTGGGGGATACGCGGTCAGACCCCTGATCTTT.

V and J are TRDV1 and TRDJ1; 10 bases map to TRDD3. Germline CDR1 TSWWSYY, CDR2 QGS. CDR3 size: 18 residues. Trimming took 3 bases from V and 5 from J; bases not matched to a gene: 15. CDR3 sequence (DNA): TGTGCTCTTGGGGAGCTACGACCTGGGGTACTGGGGGATGATAAACTCATCTTT. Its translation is CALGELRPGVLGDDKLIF.

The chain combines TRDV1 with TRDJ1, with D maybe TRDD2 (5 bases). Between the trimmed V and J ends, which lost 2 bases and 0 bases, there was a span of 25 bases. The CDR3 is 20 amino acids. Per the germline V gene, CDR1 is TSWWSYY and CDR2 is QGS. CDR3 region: CALGEERIPYVSGHTDKLIF. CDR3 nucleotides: TGTGCTCTTGGGGAAGAAAGGATTCCCTACGTGTCGGGGCACACCGATAAACTCATCTTT.

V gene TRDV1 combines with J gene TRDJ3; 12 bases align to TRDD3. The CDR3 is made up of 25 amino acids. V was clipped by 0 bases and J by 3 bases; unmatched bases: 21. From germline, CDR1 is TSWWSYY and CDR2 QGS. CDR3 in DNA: TGTGCTCTTGGGGAACTCTCATCTACGTTAATTCTGGGGGATACGACGCACTGGGACACCCGACAGATGTTTTTC. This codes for CALGELSSTLILGDTTHWDTRQMFF.

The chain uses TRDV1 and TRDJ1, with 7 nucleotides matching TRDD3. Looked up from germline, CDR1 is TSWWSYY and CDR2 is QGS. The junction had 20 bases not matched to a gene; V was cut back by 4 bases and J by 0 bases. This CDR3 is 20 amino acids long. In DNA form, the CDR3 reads TGTGCTCTTGGGGCCCCGTCCCCTTACTGGGGTCAAAAGCACACCGATAAACTCATCTTT. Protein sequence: CALGAPSPYWGQKHTDKLIF.

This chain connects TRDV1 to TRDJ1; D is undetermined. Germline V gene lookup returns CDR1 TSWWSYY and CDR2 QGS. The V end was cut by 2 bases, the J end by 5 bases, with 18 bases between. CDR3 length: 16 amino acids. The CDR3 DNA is TGTGCTCTTGGGGAATTGGACCCTTTGGGCGTTGATAAACTCATCTTT. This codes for CALGELDPLGVDKLIF.

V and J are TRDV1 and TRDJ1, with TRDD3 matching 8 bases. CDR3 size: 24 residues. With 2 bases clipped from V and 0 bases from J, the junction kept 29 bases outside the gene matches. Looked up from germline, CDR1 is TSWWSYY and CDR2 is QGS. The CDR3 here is CALGEGLPERWGVTGGWYTDKLIF. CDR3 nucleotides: TGTGCTCTTGGGGAAGGTCTTCCTGAGAGGTGGGGAGTCACTGGGGGCTGGTACACCGATAAACTCATCTTT.

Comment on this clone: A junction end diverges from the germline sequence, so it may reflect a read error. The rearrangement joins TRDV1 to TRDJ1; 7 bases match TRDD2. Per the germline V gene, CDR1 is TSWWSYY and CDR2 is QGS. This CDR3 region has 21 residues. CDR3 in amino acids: CALGRDAFLQSLGGNTVKLIF. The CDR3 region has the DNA TGTGCTCTTGGAAGGGACGCCTTCCTCCAGTCCCTGGGAGGAAACACCGTTAAACTCATCTTT.

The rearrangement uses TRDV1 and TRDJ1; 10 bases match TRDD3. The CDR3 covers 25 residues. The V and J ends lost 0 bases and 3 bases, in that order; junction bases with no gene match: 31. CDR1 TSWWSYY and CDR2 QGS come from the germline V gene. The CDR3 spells CALGELPQFRYSDRWGIPGADKLIF. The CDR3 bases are TGTGCTCTTGGGGAACTCCCCCAGTTCCGCTACTCCGACCGGTGGGGGATACCGGGCGCCGATAAACTCATCTTT.

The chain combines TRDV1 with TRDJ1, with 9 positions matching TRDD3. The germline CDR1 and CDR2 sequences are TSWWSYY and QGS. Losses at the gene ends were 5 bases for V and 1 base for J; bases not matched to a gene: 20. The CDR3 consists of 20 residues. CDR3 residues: CALGPYYVLGDRESTDKLIF. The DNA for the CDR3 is TGTGCTCTTGGGCCGTACTACGTACTGGGGGACCGTGAGTCCACCGATAAACTCATCTTT.

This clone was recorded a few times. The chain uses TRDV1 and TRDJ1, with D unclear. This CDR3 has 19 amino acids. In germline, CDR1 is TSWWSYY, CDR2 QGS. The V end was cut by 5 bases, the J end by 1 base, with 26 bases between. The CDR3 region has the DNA TGTGCTCTTGGGTTCAGGGGTCCCCTCAAGACTTTTTCCACCGATAAACTCATCTTT. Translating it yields CALGFRGPLKTFSTDKLIF.

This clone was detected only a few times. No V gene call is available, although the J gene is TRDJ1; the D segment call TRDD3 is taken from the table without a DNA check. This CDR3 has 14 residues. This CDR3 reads CASRKGTYTDKLIF. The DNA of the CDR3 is TGTGCCTCCCGAAAGGGGACTTACACCGATAAACTCATCTTT.